These T cell receptor beta chains were read from a single sample in a study of blood T cell repertoires in COVID-19. The protocol was immunoSEQ multiplex PCR, while the TCRdb copy is restricted to in-frame clones and leaves out a portion. The repertoire consists of tens of thousands of clones, with roughly 90% occurring once and the leading ten covering 2.5%. Sequenced: peripheral blood. The receptors were gathered from a human donor in a cohort sampled during active COVID-19. CDR3s include the opening cysteine and the closing phenylalanine or tryptophan. D genes are given only for firm matches. Clone size is given for some rows only: seen once, a few or many times, or a class if the clone is expanded.

clone size: NA; V gene: TRBV30; D gene: NA; J gene: TRBJ2-2; CDR3 DNA: TGTGCCTGGAGTGTATTCAAGAGGACCGGGGAGCTGTTTTTT; CDR3 protein: CAWSVFKRTGELFF
clone size: NA; V gene: TRBV9; D gene: TRBD2; J gene: TRBJ2-1; CDR3 DNA: TGTGCCAGCAGCGTAGCAGGACTAGCGGGAGGGGTGAATGAGCAGTTCTTC; CDR3 protein: CASSVAGLAGGVNEQFF
clone size: NA; V gene: TRBV2; D gene: NA; J gene: TRBJ2-5; CDR3 DNA: TGTGCCAGCCGTGGAGGGTGGGCCGTACAAGAGACCCAGTACTTC; CDR3 protein: CASRGGWAVQETQYF
clone size: NA; V gene: TRBV6-2/TRBV6-3; D gene: TRBD1; J gene: TRBJ1-3; CDR3 DNA: TGTGCCAGCAGTTCGGACAGGAACTCTGGAAACACCATATATTTT; CDR3 protein: CASSSDRNSGNTIYF
clone size: NA; V gene: TRBV11-2; D gene: TRBD1; J gene: TRBJ1-1; CDR3 DNA: TGTGCCAGCAGCTTGCAGGGGGCCACTGAAGCTTTCTTT; CDR3 protein: CASSLQGATEAFF
clone size: NA; V gene: TRBV7-7; D gene: TRBD1; J gene: TRBJ2-1; CDR3 DNA: TGTGCCAGCAGCCCCTCGACAGGGGACAATGAGCAGTTCTTC; CDR3 protein: CASSPSTGDNEQFF
clone size: NA; V gene: TRBV5-1; D gene: NA; J gene: TRBJ1-6; CDR3 DNA: TGCGCCAGCAAGGCAGGTTCAGTCTCCTATAATTCACCCCTCCACTTT; CDR3 protein: CASKAGSVSYNSPLHF
clone size: NA; V gene: TRBV7-3; D gene: NA; J gene: TRBJ1-6; CDR3 DNA: TGTGCCAGCAGCTCCTCTCCGAATTCACCCCTCCACTTT; CDR3 protein: CASSSSPNSPLHF
clone size: NA; V gene: TRBV6-5; D gene: NA; J gene: TRBJ2-7; CDR3 DNA: TGTGCCACCGAATTGAACAACTCCTACGAGCAGTACTTC; CDR3 protein: CATELNNSYEQYF
clone size: once; V gene: TRBV10-3; D gene: TRBD1; J gene: TRBJ1-1; CDR3 DNA: TGTGCCATCAGTGAGTACGGGACAGCAGCTTTCTTT; CDR3 protein: CAISEYGTAAFF
clone size: NA; V gene: TRBV5-1; D gene: NA; J gene: TRBJ1-1; CDR3 DNA: TGCGCCAGCAGCCCCTATACCGTACAGGGGAACACTGAAGCTTTCTTT; CDR3 protein: CASSPYTVQGNTEAFF
clone size: NA; V gene: TRBV6-6; D gene: NA; J gene: TRBJ1-4; CDR3 DNA: TGTGCCAGCAGTTTATCAACTAATGAAAAACTGTTTTTT; CDR3 protein: CASSLSTNEKLFF
clone size: NA; V gene: TRBV3-1/TRBV3-2; D gene: TRBD1; J gene: TRBJ2-7; CDR3 DNA: TGTGCCAGCAGCAAGGGTCGCAGGGGGCTTGACGAGCAGTACTTC; CDR3 protein: CASSKGRRGLDEQYF
clone size: NA; V gene: TRBV2; D gene: TRBD2; J gene: TRBJ2-5; CDR3 DNA: TGTGCCAGCAACCATCGACTAGCGGGGGGGTGGGCCCAGTACTTC; CDR3 protein: CASNHRLAGGWAQYF
clone size: NA; V gene: TRBV2; D gene: TRBD2; J gene: TRBJ2-5; CDR3 DNA: TGTGCCAGCCGGACTAGCGGGAGAGAAGAGACCCAGTACTTC; CDR3 protein: CASRTSGREETQYF
clone size: NA; V gene: TRBV20-1; D gene: NA; J gene: TRBJ2-5; CDR3 DNA: TGCAGTGCCCTTACGGGGGAGACCCAGTACTTC; CDR3 protein: CSALTGETQYF
clone size: NA; V gene: TRBV9; D gene: TRBD2; J gene: TRBJ2-3; CDR3 DNA: TGTGCCAGCAGCTTACTAGCGGGAGTAACAGATACGCAGTATTTT; CDR3 protein: CASSLLAGVTDTQYF
clone size: once; V gene: TRBV27; D gene: NA; J gene: TRBJ2-5; CDR3 DNA: TGTGCCAGCAGTAGTAGGCGGAGCACCGAGACCCAGTACTTC; CDR3 protein: CASSSRRSTETQYF
clone size: NA; V gene: TRBV7-8; D gene: TRBD1; J gene: TRBJ2-2; CDR3 DNA: TGTGCCAGCAGCTTGGACAGGGGGCTTAGTGGGGAGCTGTTTTTT; CDR3 protein: CASSLDRGLSGELFF
clone size: NA; V gene: TRBV7-9; D gene: NA; J gene: TRBJ2-3; CDR3 DNA: TGTGCCAGCAGCTTGACTGGCTCCACAGATACGCAGTATTTT; CDR3 protein: CASSLTGSTDTQYF
clone size: NA; V gene: TRBV28; D gene: NA; J gene: TRBJ2-1; CDR3 DNA: TGTGCCAGCAGTCTTGAGGGCCCATCCTACAATGAGCAGTTCTTC; CDR3 protein: CASSLEGPSYNEQFF
clone size: many; V gene: TRBV12-3/TRBV12-4; D gene: NA; J gene: TRBJ2-1; CDR3 DNA: TGTGCCAGCAGCCGAAACAGGTGGGATGAGCAGTTCTTC; CDR3 protein: CASSRNRWDEQFF
clone size: NA; V gene: TRBV30; D gene: NA; J gene: TRBJ2-1; CDR3 DNA: TGTGCCTGGAGCCGTGACAGAAGTGCTACCTACAATGAGCAGTTCTTC; CDR3 protein: CAWSRDRSATYNEQFF
clone size: NA; V gene: TRBV30; D gene: TRBD2; J gene: TRBJ2-5; CDR3 DNA: TGTGCCTGGACCAGGGGACTAGCGGGAGGCGGAGAGACCCAGTACTTC; CDR3 protein: CAWTRGLAGGGETQYF
clone size: few; V gene: TRBV2; D gene: TRBD1; J gene: TRBJ1-5; CDR3 DNA: TGTGCCAGCGGCGGGACAGCAGCTAATTATAGCAATCAGCCCCAGCATTTT; CDR3 protein: CASGGTAANYSNQPQHF
clone size: NA; V gene: TRBV9; D gene: NA; J gene: TRBJ1-5; CDR3 DNA: TGTGCCAGCAGCGTAGGGGGGCAGACCGCTCAGCCCCAGCATTTT; CDR3 protein: CASSVGGQTAQPQHF
clone size: NA; V gene: TRBV5-1; D gene: TRBD1; J gene: TRBJ1-1; CDR3 DNA: TGCGCCAGCAGCTCCCCGGGACAGATGAACACTGAAGCTTTCTTT; CDR3 protein: CASSSPGQMNTEAFF
clone size: NA; V gene: TRBV19; D gene: NA; J gene: TRBJ1-5; CDR3 DNA: TGTGCCAGTAGTTTTCGCTCCGGAGGCCTAAATCAGCCCCAGCATTTT; CDR3 protein: CASSFRSGGLNQPQHF
clone size: NA; V gene: TRBV2; D gene: NA; J gene: TRBJ2-3; CDR3 DNA: TGTGCCAGCAGTGAGACGGCATTGGCGGGGGCGCGCCTTACGCAGTATTTT; CDR3 protein: CASSETALAGARLTQYF